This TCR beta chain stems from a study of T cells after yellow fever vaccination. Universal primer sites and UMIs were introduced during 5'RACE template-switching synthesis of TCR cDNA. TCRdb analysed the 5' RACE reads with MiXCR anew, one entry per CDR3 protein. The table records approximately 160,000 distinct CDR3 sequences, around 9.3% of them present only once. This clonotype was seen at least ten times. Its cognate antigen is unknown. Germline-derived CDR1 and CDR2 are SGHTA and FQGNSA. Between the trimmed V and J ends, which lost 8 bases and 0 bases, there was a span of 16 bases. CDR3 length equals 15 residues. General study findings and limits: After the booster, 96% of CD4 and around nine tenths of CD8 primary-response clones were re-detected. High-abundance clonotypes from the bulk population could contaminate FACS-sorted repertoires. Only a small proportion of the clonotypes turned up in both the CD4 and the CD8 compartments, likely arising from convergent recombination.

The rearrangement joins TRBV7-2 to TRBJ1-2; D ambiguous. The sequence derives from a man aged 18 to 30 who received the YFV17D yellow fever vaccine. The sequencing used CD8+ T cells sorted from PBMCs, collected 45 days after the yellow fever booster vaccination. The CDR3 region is CASSAFGGANYGYTF. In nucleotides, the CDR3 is TGTGCCAGCTCAGCGTTTGGTGGAGCTAACTATGGCTACACCTTC.